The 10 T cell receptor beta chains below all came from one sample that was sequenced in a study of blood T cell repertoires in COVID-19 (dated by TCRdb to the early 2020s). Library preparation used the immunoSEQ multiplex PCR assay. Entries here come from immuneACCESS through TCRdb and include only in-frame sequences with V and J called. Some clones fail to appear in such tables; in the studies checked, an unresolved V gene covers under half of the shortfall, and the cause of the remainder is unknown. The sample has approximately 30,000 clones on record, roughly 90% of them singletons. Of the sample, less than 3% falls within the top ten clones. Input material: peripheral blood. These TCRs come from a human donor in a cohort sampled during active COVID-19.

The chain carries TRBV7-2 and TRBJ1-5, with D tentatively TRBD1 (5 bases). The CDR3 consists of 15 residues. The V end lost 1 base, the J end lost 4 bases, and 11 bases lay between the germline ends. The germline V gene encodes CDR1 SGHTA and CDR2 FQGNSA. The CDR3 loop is CASSLVQGENQPQHF. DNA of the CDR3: TGTGCCAGCAGCTTAGTCCAGGGTGAAAATCAGCCCCAGCATTTT.

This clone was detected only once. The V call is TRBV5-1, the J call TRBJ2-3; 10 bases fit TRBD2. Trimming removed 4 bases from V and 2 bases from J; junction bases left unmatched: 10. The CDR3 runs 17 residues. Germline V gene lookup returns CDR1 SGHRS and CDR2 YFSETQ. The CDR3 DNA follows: TGCGCCAGCAGCAGAGCCCTAGCGGGGGCTAACACAGATACGCAGTATTTT. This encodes CASSRALAGANTDTQYF.

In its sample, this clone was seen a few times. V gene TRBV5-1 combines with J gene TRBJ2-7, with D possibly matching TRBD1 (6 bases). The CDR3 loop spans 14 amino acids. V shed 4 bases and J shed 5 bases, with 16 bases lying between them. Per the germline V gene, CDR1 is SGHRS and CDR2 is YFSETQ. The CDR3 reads CASSRDQGLNEQYF. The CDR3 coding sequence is TGCGCCAGCAGCCGGGATCAGGGGCTCAACGAGCAGTACTTC.

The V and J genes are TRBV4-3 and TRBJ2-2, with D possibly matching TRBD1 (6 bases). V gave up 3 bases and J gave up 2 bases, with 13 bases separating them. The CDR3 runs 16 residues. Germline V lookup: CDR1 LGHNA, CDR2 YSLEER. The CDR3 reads CASSQTTGINTGELFF. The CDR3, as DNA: TGCGCCAGCAGCCAGACAACAGGGATTAACACCGGGGAGCTGTTTTTT.

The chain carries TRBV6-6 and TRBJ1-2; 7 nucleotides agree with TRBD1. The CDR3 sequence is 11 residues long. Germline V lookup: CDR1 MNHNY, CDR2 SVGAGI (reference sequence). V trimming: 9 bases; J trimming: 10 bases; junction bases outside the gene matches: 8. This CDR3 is CASSQGGDYTF. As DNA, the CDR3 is TGTGCCAGTTCTCAGGGGGGCGACTACACCTTC.

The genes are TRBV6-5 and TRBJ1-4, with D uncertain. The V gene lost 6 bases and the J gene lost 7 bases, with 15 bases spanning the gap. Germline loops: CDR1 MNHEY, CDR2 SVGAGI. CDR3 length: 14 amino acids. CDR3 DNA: TGTGCCAGCAGCTTCTCCGGGTTAAGTGAAAAACTGTTTTTT. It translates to CASSFSGLSEKLFF.

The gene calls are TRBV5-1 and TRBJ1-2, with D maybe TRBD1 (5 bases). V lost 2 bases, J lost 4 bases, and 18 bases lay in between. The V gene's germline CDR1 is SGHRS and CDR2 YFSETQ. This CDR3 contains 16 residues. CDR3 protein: CASSLTTQTVPYGYTF. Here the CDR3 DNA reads TGCGCCAGCAGCTTAACCACTCAGACAGTCCCCTATGGCTACACCTTC.

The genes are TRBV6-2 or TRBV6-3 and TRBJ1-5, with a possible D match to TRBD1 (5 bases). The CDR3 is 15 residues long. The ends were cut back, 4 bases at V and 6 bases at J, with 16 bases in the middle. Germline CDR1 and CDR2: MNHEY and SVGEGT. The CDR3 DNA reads TGTGCCAGCAGTTCACAGGCCCCGTGGGGTCAGCCCCAGCATTTT. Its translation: CASSSQAPWGQPQHF.

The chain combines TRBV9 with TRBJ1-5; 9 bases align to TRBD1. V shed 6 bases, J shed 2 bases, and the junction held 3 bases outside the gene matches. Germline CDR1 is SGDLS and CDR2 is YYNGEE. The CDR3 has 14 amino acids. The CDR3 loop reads CASNRGPGNQPQHF. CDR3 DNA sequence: TGTGCCAGCAACAGGGGGCCTGGCAATCAGCCCCAGCATTTT.

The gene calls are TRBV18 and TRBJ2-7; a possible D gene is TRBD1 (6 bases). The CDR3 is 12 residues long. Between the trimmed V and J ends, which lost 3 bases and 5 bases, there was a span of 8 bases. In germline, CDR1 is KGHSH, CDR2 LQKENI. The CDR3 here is CASSPRGDEQYF. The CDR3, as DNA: TGTGCCAGCTCACCCAGGGGCGACGAGCAGTACTTC.